What follows is one T cell receptor beta chain and its context. The antigen remains undetermined. RNA was extracted from bulk tissue without any cell sorting. The library came from three nested PCR rounds adapted from ARM-PCR protocols. TCRdb processed the multiplex PCR reads anew with MiXCR; each CDR3 protein has one entry. Seen here are 200,000 to 250,000 distinct CDR3 sequences, around 71% observed once, and the top ten hold approximately 25%. This record belongs to a study of tumor and adjacent non-tumor tissue in lung cancer. The overall study: Patients were aged roughly 30 to 76, 9 to 10 men and about five women, stage I to III.

V trimming: 7 bases; J trimming: 0 bases; junction bases outside the gene matches: 8. Germline V CDR1 and CDR2: SGHVS, FQNEAQ. This CDR3 has 15 residues. General study results and limits: Compared with tumor, normal lung showed significantly lower TCR diversity.

The chain recombines TRBV7-8 with TRBJ1-2, with 7 bases that match TRBD1. Specimen: lung tumor tissue. The TCR sequence derives from a man aged 60 to 69 with non-small cell lung cancer. The CDR3 nucleotides read TGTGCCAGCAACTTGGCAGGGGGAGCTAACTATGGCTACACCTTC. This sequence encodes CASNLAGGANYGYTF.